This T cell receptor (beta chain) is from a study of cytomegalovirus exposure and HLA in healthy donors. In the study overall: The roughly 120 validation repertoires matched the 650 to 850 first-cohort repertoires in platform, a later analysis reported. Study results and caveats: Cytomegalovirus status was reportedly diagnosed by the classifier with high specificity and sensitivity. According to a later analysis, TCR clusters from the first cohort tended to co-occur in the 120 or so validation repertoires.

The repertoire was sequenced with immunoSEQ multiplex PCR; TCRdb's copy has only in-frame clones and lacks some. The data hold 130,000 to 150,000 clones, with roughly nine tenths observed a single time. On this clone: Its antigen is undetermined.

This CDR3 contains 14 residues. Germline loops: CDR1 MNHEY, CDR2 SVGAGI. V trimming: 4 bases; J trimming: 5 bases; junction bases outside the gene matches: 2. The clonotype was recovered from a woman in her late teens or twenties in good health and CMV-seropositive. The chain is built from TRBV6-5 and TRBJ1-4, with 9 bases that match TRBD1. Sequenced: PBMCs. CDR3 region: CASSSGQGNEKLFF. The CDR3 DNA reads as TGTGCCAGCAGTTCCGGACAGGGGAATGAAAAACTGTTTTTT.